This entry lists 25 T cell receptor beta chains sequenced from one sample in a study of CD8 T cells in ankylosing spondylitis. Overall study findings and caveats: What seemed typical of ankylosing spondylitis blood was a TCR beta motif built from several highly homologous variants.

For these receptors, no antigen is known. In TCRdb, the 5' RACE reads were re-called with MiXCR into one record per CDR3 protein. Among just under 550,000 distinct CDR3 sequences listed, 10% to 15% were seen once. Sequenced material: blood, either unsorted or a sorted T cell fraction (not recorded which). The receptor source for this set is a male donor with ankylosing spondylitis.

This clonotype was counted between two and nine times. The chain has TRBV20-1 and TRBJ1-1, with D hard to call. CDR3 length: 13 residues. Germline CDR1 and CDR2: DFQATT and SNEGSKA (reference sequence). V was cut by 1 base and J by 1 base, with 7 bases left in between. The CDR3 region has the DNA TGCAGTGCTAGAGGGTCTCCGAACACTGAAGCTTTCTTT. Translated, it gives CSARGSPNTEAFF.

This clonotype has just a few counts. The chain uses TRBV29-1 and TRBJ2-6, with D tentatively TRBD1 (6 bases). The CDR3 contains 15 residues. V lost 6 bases to trimming and J lost 0 bases, with 12 bases between them. The germline CDR1 and CDR2 sequences are SQVTM and ANQGSEA. CDR3 nucleotides: TGCAGCGTGGCGGACAGCCGCTCTGGGGCCAACGTCCTGACTTTC. Translated: CSVADSRSGANVLTF.

The table lists this clonotype with a few counts. The rearrangement links TRBV15 to TRBJ1-4, with D perhaps TRBD1 (5 bases). The CDR3 loop spans 14 amino acids. Between the trimmed V and J ends, which lost 3 bases and 3 bases, there was a span of 8 bases. CDR1 is LNHNV and CDR2 is YYDKDF in the germline V gene (reference sequence). The CDR3 sequence: CATSSPGANEKLFF. CDR3 nucleotides: TGTGCCACCAGCAGTCCGGGGGCTAATGAAAAACTGTTTTTT.

This clonotype showed up just a few times. V is TRBV5-1 and J is TRBJ1-2; TRBD1 might be the D (6 bases). From germline, CDR1 is SGHRS and CDR2 YFSETQ. The CDR3 length is 14 residues. V was shortened by 1 base and J by 2 bases, with 9 bases between the two germline ends. The CDR3 DNA follows: TGCGCCAGCAGCTTGTGGGACACGAACTATGGCTACACCTTC. It yields the protein CASSLWDTNYGYTF. Variable domain in full (rest from reference TRBV5-1 and TRBJ1-2): KAGVTQTPRYLIKTRGQQVTLSCSPISGHRSVSWYQQTPGQGLQFLFEYFSETQRNKGNFPGRFSGRQFSNSRSEMNVSTLELGDSALYLCASSLWDTNYGYTFGSGTRLTVV.

The table lists this clonotype with a few counts. This chain links TRBV7-9 with TRBJ2-1, with unresolved D. V dropped 7 bases and J dropped 5 bases, with 12 bases sitting between them. This CDR3 has 13 residues. Germline V gene lookup returns CDR1 SEHNR and CDR2 FQNEAQ (reference sequence). The CDR3 nucleotides are TGTGCCAGCACCTCAGTCGTCAACAATGAGCAGTTCTTC. Its protein product is CASTSVVNNEQFF.

The V gene is TRBV24-1, the J gene TRBJ2-7; weak D call: TRBD1 (6 bases). CDR1 and CDR2 (germline): KGHDR, SFDVKD. Trimming removed 9 bases from V and 2 bases from J, with 13 bases in between. The CDR3 covers 13 residues. The CDR3 region is CATGQSGTYEQYF. The CDR3, as DNA: TGTGCCACCGGACAGTCCGGGACCTACGAGCAGTACTTC.

This clonotype was recorded many times. This sequence joins TRBV24-1 and TRBJ2-1; D is possibly TRBD2 (5 bases). The CDR3 has 16 amino acids. V was trimmed by 0 bases and J by 4 bases, leaving 12 bases between them. Germline CDR1 KGHDR, CDR2 SFDVKD. CDR3 residues: CATSDLKDSSYNEQFF. DNA for the CDR3: TGTGCCACCAGTGATTTGAAGGACTCCTCTTACAATGAGCAGTTCTTC.

This clonotype was observed at least ten times. This chain links TRBV12-3 or TRBV12-4 with TRBJ2-1; D is ambiguous. Trimming left V 3 bases short and J 0 bases short, with 9 bases between. The CDR3 extends over 15 amino acids. DNA of the CDR3: TGTGCCAGCAGTTTGGGCTCGAGCTCCTACAATGAGCAGTTCTTC. Encoded protein: CASSLGSSSYNEQFF.

The chain employs TRBV27 and TRBJ2-1, with 9 positions matching TRBD2. CDR3 length: 14 residues. V dropped 4 bases and J dropped 6; count of bases not matched to a gene: 4. The germline V gene encodes CDR1 MNHEY and CDR2 SMNVEV (reference sequence). The CDR3 bases are TGTGCCAGCAGTTCGGCTAGCGGGACCAATGAGCAGTTCTTC. Residues: CASSSASGTNEQFF.

This clonotype was seen only once. The genes are TRBV12-3 or TRBV12-4 and TRBJ2-2, with TRBD2 matching over 14 bases. This CDR3 spans 17 amino acids. The trim removed 3 bases at V and 7 bases at J, leaving 7 bases unmatched. The CDR3 protein is CASSFGLAGGAGGELFF. The CDR3 DNA is TGTGCCAGCAGTTTCGGACTAGCGGGAGGCGCCGGCGGGGAGCTGTTTTTT.

This chain joins TRBV7-2 and TRBJ1-2; TRBD1 might be the D (5 bases). Germline CDR1 is SGHTA and CDR2 is FQGNSA. The CDR3 spans 15 residues. The V end lost 6 bases, the J end lost 4 bases, and 18 bases lay between the germline ends. CDR3 in amino acids: CASREGRGGGYGYTF. Here the CDR3 DNA reads TGTGCCAGCAGGGAGGGAAGGGGCGGCGGCTATGGCTACACCTTC.

The chain is built from TRBV11-2 and TRBJ2-5; TRBD1 agrees at 7 bases. The CDR3 has 13 amino acids. Germline V gene lookup returns CDR1 SGHAT and CDR2 FQNNGV. V shed 1 base, J shed 5 bases, and the junction held 1 base outside the gene matches. As DNA, the CDR3 is TGTGCCAGCAGCTTAGTGACAGGGGAGACCCAGTACTTC. Translating gives CASSLVTGETQYF.

In this sample, this clonotype turned up a few times. V is TRBV14 and J is TRBJ2-7; D is possibly TRBD2 (6 bases). CDR1 and CDR2 (germline): SGHDN, FVKESK. V was trimmed by 1 base and J by 3 bases, leaving 13 bases between them. The CDR3 has 15 residues. The CDR3: CASSQGSGIFYEQYV. The CDR3 region has the DNA TGTGCCAGCAGCCAAGGTAGCGGAATTTTCTACGAGCAGTACGTC.

This clonotype was counted many times. The chain combines TRBV2 with TRBJ2-3; no clear D gene. CDR1 SNHLY and CDR2 FYNNEI come from the germline V gene. Trimming cost V 4 bases and J 4 bases, with 9 bases left between them. The CDR3 has 13 amino acids. CDR3 region: CASSAFFADTQYF. CDR3 sequence (DNA): TGTGCCAGCAGTGCGTTTTTTGCAGATACGCAGTATTTT.

V is TRBV7-2 and J is TRBJ1-1; D call uncertain. The germline CDR1 and CDR2 sequences are SGHTA and FQGNSA. V was trimmed by 5 bases and J by 1 base, leaving 14 bases between them. The CDR3 consists of 15 residues. CDR3 sequence (DNA): TGTGCCAGCAGCCTCAAGGTTGGGCCGAACACTGAAGCTTTCTTT. Translation: CASSLKVGPNTEAFF.

This clonotype turned up a few times. The chain couples TRBV18 to TRBJ2-4; D unresolved. V was clipped by 2 bases and J by 6 bases, with 5 bases between them. This CDR3 region has 12 residues. Germline V gene sequence: CDR1 KGHSH, CDR2 LQKENI. CDR3 protein: CASSPEGNIQYF. CDR3 sequence (DNA): TGTGCCAGCTCACCAGAAGGAAACATTCAGTACTTC.

The chain joins TRBV5-1 to TRBJ2-6; D remains unclear. The V end was cut by 5 bases, the J end by 1 base, with 13 bases between. The CDR3 is 16 amino acids. CDR1 SGHRS and CDR2 YFSETQ come from the germline V gene. The CDR3 region has the DNA TGCGCCAGCAGTTCAGAGGCCTGGTCTGGGGCCAACGTCCTGACTTTC. It specifies CASSSEAWSGANVLTF.

The rearrangement uses TRBV5-1 and TRBJ2-1; TRBD2 matches at 11 bases. Germline values: CDR1 SGHRS, CDR2 YFSETQ. The CDR3 sequence is 16 residues long. The V segment lost 0 bases and the J segment 9 bases; nucleotides outside the gene matches: 8. In DNA form, the CDR3 reads TGCGCCAGCAGCTTGGCTGGGACTAGCGGTTTTGGTGAGCAGTTCTTC. Translating it yields CASSLAGTSGFGEQFF.

The V and J genes are TRBV14 and TRBJ2-1; 10 bases are a match to TRBD2. The junction had 10 bases not matched to a gene; V was cut back by 6 bases and J by 2 bases. Germline CDR1 and CDR2: SGHDN and FVKESK. This CDR3 contains 17 residues. The CDR3 DNA follows: TGTGCCAGCAGTCACCCAAGCGGGAGGGGCACCTACAATGAGCAGTTCTTC. Protein: CASSHPSGRGTYNEQFF.

In this sample, this clonotype turned up many times. V usage is TRBV5-1 and J usage is TRBJ2-7; TRBD2 is a possible D gene (5 bases). The germline gives CDR1 SGHRS, CDR2 YFSETQ. The CDR3 runs 14 residues. V gave up 0 bases and J gave up 1 base, with 8 bases separating them. In nucleotides, the CDR3 is TGCGCCAGCAGCTTGGGGCCGGGGTCCTACGAGCAGTACTTC. Its protein product is CASSLGPGSYEQYF.

V and J are TRBV18 and TRBJ2-3; D is undetermined. The V and J ends lost 2 bases and 0 bases respectively, with 6 bases between them. The V gene's germline CDR1 is KGHSH and CDR2 LQKENI. The CDR3 loop spans 14 amino acids. As DNA, the CDR3 is TGTGCCAGCTCACCAATTGCTAGCACAGATACGCAGTATTTT. It yields the protein CASSPIASTDTQYF.

Many counts were recorded for this clonotype. The genes are TRBV6-1 and TRBJ2-1; a possible D gene is TRBD2 (6 bases). The CDR3 contains 16 residues. Germline V gene data show CDR1 as MNHNS and CDR2 as SASEGT. The V end lost 6 bases, the J end lost 3 bases, and 18 bases lay between the germline ends. The CDR3 DNA reads as TGTGCCAGCAGCCCCCCGGGGGAACTCAACTACAATGAGCAGTTCTTC. Protein sequence: CASSPPGELNYNEQFF.

This chain joins TRBV11-2 and TRBJ2-1; tentative D call: TRBD2 (5 bases). From germline, CDR1 is SGHAT and CDR2 FQNNGV. The CDR3 length is 18 residues. V was shortened by 6 bases and J by 0 bases, with 21 bases between the two germline ends. DNA of the CDR3: TGTGCCAGCAGTGTTCCCGCCTACGAACGGGGCTCCTACAATGAGCAGTTCTTC. Amino acids: CASSVPAYERGSYNEQFF.

In this sample, this clonotype turned up a few times. The gene calls are TRBV11-3 and TRBJ2-1; TRBD2 matches at 8 bases. This CDR3 is built from 15 residues. J lost 2 bases, V lost 5 bases, and 5 bases had no gene match. CDR1 and CDR2 from the germline V gene are SGHNT and YENEEA. For the CDR3, the DNA is TGTGCCAGCAGCCAACTAGCGGCCCCCTACAATGAGCAGTTCTTC. This encodes CASSQLAAPYNEQFF.

The V and J genes are TRBV7-2 and TRBJ2-2; 7 bases are shared with TRBD2. The CDR3 loop spans 15 amino acids. V lost 6 bases to trimming and J lost 7 bases; unmatched junction nucleotides: 11. CDR1 and CDR2 from the germline V gene are SGHTA and FQGNSA. The CDR3 coding sequence is TGTGCCAGCAGTTCTGCCGCGGGAGTAGTCGGGGAGCTGTTTTTT. This codes for CASSSAAGVVGELFF.